The rows below give T cell receptor beta chains drawn from one sample of a study of T-cell memory formation after mild COVID-19. TCRdb redid the calling of the 5' RACE reads with MiXCR, one entry per CDR3 protein. The sample yields under 250,000 distinct CDR3 sequences, roughly 10% seen once. Material: PBMCs or a T cell subset sorted from them (not recorded which). The source of these receptors is a man aged 18 to 30 who had mild COVID-19 (a few samples of this study predate the infection). Cell type and time point are not known. The CDR3 runs from the conserved cysteine through the conserved F or W. The order of the fields is D gene, V gene, J gene, clone size, CDR3 protein, CDR3 DNA. A D gene is named only where the DNA matches it firmly. The size of a clone is reported for some rows only, either as once, few or many, or as a class for expanded clones.

TRBD1	TRBV11-2	TRBJ1-2	-	CTSSSLVRQGADRSGYTF	TGTACCAGCAGCTCGTTAGTTCGACAGGGGGCCGATCGCTCAGGCTACACCTTC
-	TRBV20-1	TRBJ1-1	-	CSASELTQAFF	TGCAGTGCTAGTGAACTTACACAAGCTTTCTTT
-	TRBV20-1	TRBJ1-3	few	CSARASEAAGNTIYF	TGCAGTGCTAGAGCTTCGGAGGCCGCTGGAAACACCATATATTTT
-	TRBV7-9	TRBJ2-5	many	CASSLRQQETQYF	TGTGCCAGCAGCTTAAGACAGCAAGAGACCCAGTACTTC
-	TRBV16	TRBJ2-1	-	CASSVGGPKLF	TGTGCCAGCAGCGTGGGGGGACCCAAACTGTTC
-	TRBV5-1	TRBJ1-2	many	CASSAQGRGNYGYTF	TGCGCCAGCAGCGCGCAGGGCCGAGGAAACTATGGCTACACCTTC
TRBD1	TRBV5-1	TRBJ1-2	-	CASSRRTGEGVGYTF	TGCGCCAGCAGCCGAAGGACAGGGGAAGGAGTTGGCTACACCTTC
TRBD1	TRBV9	TRBJ2-7	many	CASSPRQGAYEQYF	TGTGCCAGCAGCCCCCGACAGGGGGCCTACGAGCAGTACTTC
TRBD2	TRBV11-2	TRBJ2-3	few	CASSPVRGGGDTQYF	TGTGCCAGCAGCCCAGTTCGGGGGGGGGGAGATACGCAGTATTTT
-	TRBV5-1	TRBJ2-7	-	CASSDRDIQSEQYF	TGCGCCAGCAGCGACCGGGACATACAGTCCGAGCAGTACTTC
TRBD2	TRBV5-6	TRBJ2-5	few	CASGTSGKETQYF	TGTGCCAGCGGGACTAGCGGAAAAGAGACCCAGTACTTC
TRBD1	TRBV4-1	TRBJ1-1	-	CASSLGTGGENTEAFF	TGCGCCAGCAGCCTCGGGACAGGGGGGGAGAACACTGAAGCTTTCTTT
TRBD2	TRBV12-3/TRBV12-4	TRBJ2-3	few	CASRPPAVAGPTDTQYF	TGTGCCAGCAGACCTCCCGCGGTAGCGGGGCCCACAGATACGCAGTATTTT
-	TRBV27	TRBJ2-3	-	CASSLLGEENTQYF	TGTGCCAGCAGTCTCCTGGGGGAGGAGAATACGCAGTATTTT
-	TRBV4-3	TRBJ1-2	many	CASSQLAASYGYTF	TGCGCCAGCAGCCAACTGGCAGCTTCCTATGGCTACACCTTC
-	TRBV4-1	TRBJ1-4	few	CASSQSFNEKLFF	TGCGCCAGCAGCCAAAGTTTTAATGAAAAACTGTTTTTT
TRBD2	TRBV5-1	TRBJ2-1	-	CASTPGGSAVYNEQFF	TGCGCCAGCACGCCGGGGGGTAGCGCCGTCTACAATGAGCAGTTCTTC
-	TRBV9	TRBJ2-2	many	CASSAPGELFF	TGTGCCAGCAGCGCCCCCGGGGAGCTGTTTTTT
-	TRBV5-1	TRBJ2-5	few	CASSRSQETQYF	TGCGCCAGCAGCCGGTCCCAAGAGACCCAGTACTTC
-	TRBV12-3/TRBV12-4	TRBJ2-7	few	CATSASGYEQYF	TGTGCCACCTCGGCATCCGGCTACGAGCAGTACTTC
TRBD2	TRBV6-5	TRBJ2-5	many	CASSPRGGGGETQYF	TGTGCCAGCAGTCCTCGGGGGGGCGGAGGGGAGACCCAGTACTTC
-	TRBV4-3	TRBJ2-6	few	CASSPRAAGSGANVLTF	TGCGCCAGCAGCCCGCGGGCCGCAGGGTCTGGGGCCAACGTCCTGACTTTC
TRBD2	TRBV5-6	TRBJ2-3	few	CASSSVTSGGDTQYF	TGTGCCAGCAGCTCGGTAACTAGCGGGGGCGATACGCAGTATTTT
TRBD1	TRBV10-3	TRBJ2-2	-	CAIRPGQLTDGELFF	TGTGCCATCAGACCGGGACAGTTAACGGACGGGGAGCTGTTTTTT
-	TRBV5-4	TRBJ2-1	many	CASSLGLLSSGYNEQFF	TGTGCCAGCAGCTTGGGTTTGCTGAGTAGTGGTTACAATGAGCAGTTCTTC
-	TRBV18	TRBJ1-5	-	CASSPSGPGANQPQHF	TGTGCCAGCTCACCCTCCGGGCCAGGTGCCAATCAGCCCCAGCATTTT
TRBD2	TRBV12-3/TRBV12-4	TRBJ2-3	-	CASSLWRGATDTQYF	TGTGCCAGCAGTTTATGGCGGGGGGCGACAGATACGCAGTATTTT
-	TRBV10-2	TRBJ2-5	few	CASSRGKLAETQYF	TGCGCCAGCAGTAGAGGGAAACTAGCCGAGACCCAGTACTTC
-	TRBV3-1	TRBJ2-7	many	CASSPRRARSYEQYF	TGTGCCAGCAGCCCCCGGAGGGCTAGATCCTACGAGCAGTACTTC
-	TRBV12-3/TRBV12-4	TRBJ1-1	few	CASSAGYTEAFF	TGTGCCAGCAGCGCCGGGTACACTGAAGCTTTCTTT
-	TRBV3-1	TRBJ2-3	few	CASSVLGDTQYF	TGTGCCAGCAGCGTGCTGGGAGATACGCAGTATTTT
TRBD1	TRBV27	TRBJ1-1	-	CASSRDRVGTEAFF	TGTGCCAGCAGTCGGGACAGGGTCGGTACTGAAGCTTTCTTT
TRBD1	TRBV7-2	TRBJ1-2	many	CASGQDYGYTF	TGTGCCAGCGGACAGGACTATGGCTACACCTTC
-	TRBV7-2	TRBJ2-4	few	CASSPTFGGTSKSNIQYF	TGTGCCAGCAGCCCCACTTTCGGGGGAACGAGTAAATCAAACATTCAGTACTTC
TRBD1	TRBV6-2/TRBV6-3	TRBJ1-1	many	CASSKGRWGQQNTEAFF	TGTGCCAGCAGTAAAGGGCGATGGGGACAGCAGAACACTGAAGCTTTCTTT
-	TRBV18	TRBJ1-1	-	CASIQGSHTEAFF	TGTGCCAGCATCCAGGGGTCCCACACTGAAGCTTTCTTT
TRBD2	TRBV6-1	TRBJ2-1	few	CASRASGLAPTGAGFF	TGTGCCAGCAGGGCTAGCGGACTTGCTCCTACTGGAGCAGGGTTCTTC
TRBD2	TRBV7-2	TRBJ2-7	-	CASSGGGSSYEQYF	TGTGCCAGCAGTGGGGGGGGAAGCTCCTACGAGCAGTACTTC